This TCR beta chain was retrieved from a study of cytomegalovirus exposure and HLA in healthy donors. Study findings and constraints: Associated with cytomegalovirus, according to the listing, were around 160 TCR beta chains. Previously analyzed data showed that most TCR beta V segments were productive at a frequency of about 87% or about 30%.

Healthy bone marrow donors supplied every sample. Though probably carrying unrecorded immune exposures, donors were nominally healthy at sampling. The PCR contained 60 Vbeta and 13 Jbeta primers. Sequencing was performed with immunoSEQ multiplex PCR; in TCRdb, only in-frame clones are kept and a portion is missing. The profile shows approximately 150,000 clones, about 79% of them singletons. V lost 4 bases and J lost 3, with 9 bases in between. The CDR3 loop spans 13 amino acids. Germline CDR1 reads WSHSY; CDR2 reads SAAADI. For this clone: Antigen specificity is unknown.

The sample consisted of PBMCs. This TCR was recovered from a male donor in good health and CMV-seronegative. This chain uses TRBV10-2 with TRBJ1-2; D gene ambiguous. The DNA of the CDR3 is TGCGCCAGCAGTGTTTCAGGCTACTATGGCTACACCTTC. This encodes CASSVSGYYGYTF.